These 2 T cell receptor beta chains were all obtained from the same sample, sequenced in a study of cytomegalovirus exposure and HLA in healthy donors. The PCR employed 60 Vbeta primers together with 13 Jbeta primers. Sequencing used immunoSEQ multiplex PCR; TCRdb keeps in-frame clones, though not all of them. The profile shows about 150,000 clones, over 65% of them singletons. The specimen was PBMCs. The receptors originated from a woman in her thirties or forties in good health and CMV-seronegative.

In nucleotides, the CDR3 is TGTGCCAGCAGTGAAACCTTGGGACTAGCGGGCTCCTACGAGCAGTACTTC. It codes for CASSETLGLAGSYEQYF. The chain combines TRBV2 with TRBJ2-7, with 12 bases fitting TRBD2. V lost 2 bases, J lost 0 bases, and 5 bases stayed unmatched. The CDR3 consists of 17 residues. The V gene's germline CDR1 is SNHLY and CDR2 FYNNEI.

The V gene is TRBV2, the J gene TRBJ2-1, with D tentatively TRBD2 (6 bases). Germline CDR1 reads SNHLY; CDR2 reads FYNNEI. The ends were cut back, 7 bases at V and 0 bases at J, with 16 bases in the middle. The CDR3 contains 16 residues. This chain's CDR3 is CASMRAGLGSYNEQFF. CDR3 DNA: TGTGCCAGCATGCGGGCGGGATTGGGCTCCTACAATGAGCAGTTCTTC.